This T cell receptor (beta chain) emerged from a study of T-cell reconstitution after alpha-beta-depleted transplantation in children. Study outcomes and limitations: After transplant, high TCRbeta diversity at day 60 in some patients arose from surviving recipient T cells and thymic progenitors. Alpha-beta T cells present about two months after transplant were reported to originate from several hundred expanded graft clones.

Library preparation (for TCRbeta) was performed with unique molecular identifiers. TCRdb independently ran MiXCR on the PCR reads; one entry per CDR3 protein. The sample lists 500,000 to 600,000 distinct CDR3 sequences, roughly 30% seen once, with under 45% in the top ten. Of note for this clonotype: Its antigen remains unidentified.

Germline V lookup: CDR1 ENHRY, CDR2 SYGVKD. CDR3 size: 13 residues. V shed 2 bases and J shed 8 bases, with 10 bases lying between them. The chain is built from TRBV10-3 and TRBJ2-1, with D possibly TRBD2 on 6 matching bases. The sequence was obtained from a boy under two years old with Wiskott-Aldrich syndrome, due to receive a stem cell transplant. Sequenced here: PBMCs, sampled before TCRalphabeta/CD19-depleted stem cell transplant. CDR3 sequence (DNA): TGTGCCATCAGTGAGGGCCGCGGGGATGAGCAGTTCTTC. Its protein product is CAISEGRGDEQFF.